This TCR beta chain originates from a study of blood T cell repertoires in COVID-19. The assay was immunoSEQ multiplex PCR, and TCRdb's table has in-frame clones only and misses some. The sample carries fewer than 200,000 clones, approximately 84% recorded once. Looked up from germline, CDR1 is MNHNS and CDR2 is SASEGT. V was trimmed by 2 bases and J by 6 bases, leaving 14 bases between them. CDR3 length equals 14 residues. The V and J genes are TRBV6-1 and TRBJ2-7; weak D call: TRBD2 (5 bases). This clonotype was sampled from a man in his fifties who had recovered from COVID-19. Sequenced sample: PBMCs or T cells enriched from blood (not recorded which). As DNA, the CDR3 is TGTGCCAGCAGTGAAAGTCTAGCTGGAGGCGAGCAGTACTTC. Its protein product is CASSESLAGGEQYF.